The clone carrying this T cell receptor (beta chain) was seen many times. Antigen: not known. Construction of TCR beta libraries was performed using quantitative 5'-RACE with molecular barcodes. TCRdb passed the 5' RACE reads through MiXCR, listing each CDR3 protein once. The sample contains more than 250,000 distinct CDR3 sequences, under 14% of which appear only once. The data are from a study of CD8 T cells in ankylosing spondylitis. Notes on the study in general: The study looked at matched synovial fluid samples from ankylosing spondylitis patients. Disease-linked clones were reported to be significantly enriched there. Before this, some motif variants had been reported in reactive arthritis synovial fluid and blood.

Germline CDR1 is SGHRS and CDR2 is YFSETQ. The V and J ends lost 4 bases and 5 bases, in that order; junction bases with no gene match: 17. This CDR3 is built from 19 residues. This chain uses TRBV5-1 with TRBJ2-2, with 10 bases lining up with TRBD1. The TCR comes from a female donor with ankylosing spondylitis or in good health (not recorded which). Sequencing was carried out using blood, either unsorted or a sorted T cell fraction (not recorded which). The CDR3 nucleotides are TGCGCCAGCAGCCCGGCGGGACAGGGGTTATTGGCGAGAACCGGGGAGCTGTTTTTT. Amino acids: CASSPAGQGLLARTGELFF.